Listed below are T cell receptor beta chains from one sample, sequenced in a study of T cells in Graves' hyperthyroidism and ophthalmopathy. TCRdb re-analysed the multiplex PCR reads in MiXCR, keeping a single row per CDR3 protein. The sample lists hundreds of thousands of distinct CDR3 sequences, just over 35% occurring once. The sequenced material came from blood. The receptors were sampled from a woman in her thirties or forties with Graves' hyperthyroidism. The CDR3 runs from the conserved cysteine through the conserved F or W. The D gene is left open where the match is weak. Rows give clone size only sometimes, using once, few, many, or a class for an expanded clone.

j_gene | abundance | v_gene | d_gene | CDR3aa | CDR3nt
TRBJ1-5 | - | TRBV12-3/TRBV12-4 | - | CASSYDGSSHSNQPQHF | TGTGCCAGCAGTTACGACGGATCCTCTCATAGCAATCAGCCCCAGCATTTT
TRBJ1-1 | few | TRBV5-5 | - | CASTQVWNTEAFF | TGTGCCAGCACCCAGGTTTGGAACACTGAAGCTTTCTTT
TRBJ2-6 | - | TRBV12-3/TRBV12-4 | - | CASSPRYRVLSGANVLTF | TGTGCCAGCAGTCCTCGTTACAGGGTTCTCTCTGGGGCCAACGTCCTGACTTTC
TRBJ2-7 | many | TRBV5-1 | - | CASSGGVLSYEQYF | TGCGCCAGCAGCGGAGGGGTTCTCTCCTACGAGCAGTACTTC
TRBJ2-7 | - | TRBV10-3 | - | CAAGRIFGQYF | TGTGCGGCGGGGAGGATCTTTGGGCAGTACTTC
TRBJ1-1 | - | TRBV11-2 | - | CASSSVRGKTEAFF | TGTGCCAGCAGCTCAGTGAGGGGAAAAACTGAAGCTTTCTTT
TRBJ1-4 | few | TRBV4-2 | - | CASSYPGKLFF | TGTGCCAGCAGCTACCCGGGAAAACTGTTTTTT
TRBJ1-1 | - | TRBV6-1 | TRBD1 | CASERQGSNTEAFF | TGTGCCAGCGAGAGACAGGGGTCTAACACTGAAGCTTTCTTT
TRBJ1-2 | - | TRBV25-1 | - | CASRKTDPPPLGYGYTF | TGTGCCAGCAGGAAAACCGACCCCCCTCCTCTAGGATATGGCTACACCTTC
TRBJ2-2 | many | TRBV7-2 | - | CASSFSLTGELFF | TGTGCCAGCAGCTTTAGCCTCACCGGGGAGCTGTTTTTT
TRBJ1-1 | many | TRBV12-3/TRBV12-4 | - | CASSLDGPDWGTEAFF | TGTGCCAGCAGTTTGGATGGTCCAGATTGGGGCACTGAAGCTTTCTTT
TRBJ2-2 | few | TRBV4-1 | - | CASSQVLAGGFLGELFF | TGCGCCAGCAGCCAAGTGTTGGCAGGGGGGTTCCTCGGGGAGCTGTTTTTT
TRBJ2-7 | few | TRBV6-5 | TRBD1 | CASSYSTGGTYEQYF | TGTGCCAGCAGTTACTCGACAGGGGGGACCTACGAGCAGTACTTC
TRBJ2-6 | many | TRBV5-6 | - | CASSLFGANVLTF | TGTGCCAGCAGCTTGTTTGGGGCCAACGTCCTGACTTTC
TRBJ1-5 | few | TRBV2 | - | CASSGQRSNQPQHF | TGTGCCAGCTCCGGACAGAGGAGCAATCAGCCCCAGCATTTT
TRBJ1-5 | - | TRBV7-8 | TRBD1 | CASRIEAGGTQPQHF | TGTGCCAGCAGGATAGAGGCAGGGGGCACTCAGCCCCAGCATTTT
TRBJ2-1 | - | TRBV11-2 | - | CASSRGQSNEQFF | TGTGCCAGCAGCAGGGGACAATCCAATGAGCAGTTCTTC
TRBJ1-5 | many | TRBV19 | TRBD1 | CASSIRTGDQPQHF | TGTGCCAGTAGTATAAGGACAGGGGATCAGCCCCAGCATTTT
TRBJ1-2 | few | TRBV6-6 | TRBD1 | CASDRGANYGYTF | TGTGCCAGCGACAGGGGAGCTAACTATGGCTACACCTTC
TRBJ1-2 | - | TRBV7-2 | TRBD1 | CASRQQGTLGGYTF | TGTGCCAGCAGACAACAGGGGACCCTAGGGGGCTACACCTTC
TRBJ2-7 | - | TRBV14 | TRBD2 | CASSPAWLAGGRSYEQYF | TGTGCCAGCAGCCCGGCCTGGCTAGCGGGAGGAAGATCCTACGAGCAGTACTTC
TRBJ2-3 | - | TRBV7-3 | - | CASSLLGDSTDTQYF | TGTGCCAGCAGCTTACTCGGGGACTCAACAGATACGCAGTATTTT
TRBJ2-7 | - | TRBV4-3 | TRBD2 | CASSQLPGLALQIAYEQYF | TGCGCCAGCAGCCAACTACCGGGACTAGCCTTACAGATCGCCTACGAGCAGTACTTC
TRBJ2-5 | many | TRBV5-1 | - | CASSLRADQETQYF | TGCGCCAGCAGCTTGCGGGCAGACCAAGAGACCCAGTACTTC
TRBJ1-5 | many | TRBV10-3 | TRBD1 | CAISEGQGNPGGNQPQHF | TGTGCCATCAGTGAGGGACAGGGAAATCCAGGGGGGAATCAGCCCCAGCATTTT
TRBJ2-7 | many | TRBV27 | - | CASSFLSYEQYF | TGTGCCAGCAGCTTTTTGTCCTACGAGCAGTACTTC
TRBJ1-2 | few | TRBV20-1 | - | CSASVGGLNYGYTF | TGCAGTGCTAGTGTCGGCGGACTTAACTATGGCTACACCTTC
TRBJ1-5 | few | TRBV2 | TRBD1 | CASSRQGRDQPQHF | TGTGCCAGCAGTCGACAGGGCAGAGATCAGCCCCAGCATTTT
TRBJ2-5 | many | TRBV7-9 | - | CASSLGTLQETQYF | TGTGCCAGCAGCTTAGGGACACTCCAAGAGACCCAGTACTTC
TRBJ1-1 | few | TRBV6-1 | TRBD1 | CASSRRGGDVVNTEAFF | TGTGCCAGCAGTCGACGAGGGGGCGATGTCGTGAACACTGAAGCTTTCTTT
TRBJ1-6 | many | TRBV11-3 | - | CASSQSQGRKPPLHF | TGTGCCAGCAGCCAGTCTCAGGGGAGGAAGCCACCCCTCCACTTT
TRBJ2-7 | - | TRBV7-9 | - | CASSPRSGPHEQCF | TGTGCCAGCTCACCACGGTCGGGGCCCCACGAGCAGTGCTTC
TRBJ1-1 | many | TRBV19 | - | CASSPPWNTEAFF | TGTGCCAGTAGTCCCCCCTGGAACACTGAAGCTTTCTTT
TRBJ2-5 | many | TRBV19 | TRBD2 | CASASGSANEETQYF | TGTGCCAGTGCTAGCGGGAGTGCCAACGAAGAGACCCAGTACTTC
TRBJ2-7 | few | TRBV10-3 | - | CASSGAETYEQYF | TGTGCCAGCAGTGGCGCGGAAACCTACGAGCAGTACTTC
TRBJ1-2 | - | TRBV7-9 | TRBD1 | CASSSTGGRTDYGYTF | TGTGCCAGCAGTTCGACAGGGGGCAGGACCGACTATGGCTACACCTTC
TRBJ1-4 | - | TRBV20-1 | - | CSARDAQGLNEKLFF | TGCAGTGCTAGAGATGCACAGGGCCTTAATGAAAAACTGTTTTTT
TRBJ1-4 | - | TRBV14 | - | CAWSWDREKLFF | TGTGCCTGGAGTTGGGATCGGGAAAAACTGTTTTTT